This T cell receptor (beta chain) was sequenced during a study of CD8 T cells in ankylosing spondylitis. CDR1 and CDR2 from the germline V gene are SEHNR and FQNEAQ (reference sequence). This CDR3 comprises 16 residues. V lost 5 bases and J lost 5; bases outside the gene matches: 14. TCRdb re-called the 5' RACE reads with MiXCR, one entry per CDR3 protein. There are around 340,000 distinct CDR3 sequences in the sample; 14% to 15% occur only once, and about 1% lies in the top ten. The sequence came from a male donor with ankylosing spondylitis or in good health (not recorded which). Source material: blood, either unsorted or a sorted T cell fraction (not recorded which). The chain recombines TRBV7-9 with TRBJ2-7; 8 nucleotides match TRBD2. CDR3 sequence reads: CASSPGLADSGHEQYF. The CDR3, as DNA: TGTGCCAGCAGCCCAGGACTAGCTGACTCTGGCCACGAGCAGTACTTC.